This is a list of T cell receptor beta chains from one sample in a study of preoperative IRX-2 immunotherapy in early breast cancer. The assay was immunoSEQ multiplex PCR, and TCRdb's table has in-frame clones only and misses some. The table lists about 5,300 clones, 73% of them singletons. The starting material was tumor tissue, obtained before IRX-2 immunotherapy. These receptors were collected from a human donor with breast cancer. Both conserved end residues are part of each CDR3. The order of the fields is J gene, clone size, D gene, V gene, CDR3 DNA, CDR3 protein. A D gene is named only where the DNA matches it firmly. Size tells how often a clone was seen (once, few, many) or the class of an expanded clone, and some rows leave it out.

>TRBJ1-2|NA|TRBD1|TRBV23-1
TGCGCCAGCACCCTAGGGACAGGGGAACACGGCTACACCTTC
CASTLGTGEHGYTF
>TRBJ1-2|NA|NA|TRBV29-1
TGCAGCGTTGAGGGGGGAACATATGGCTACACCTTC
CSVEGGTYGYTF
>TRBJ2-3|NA|TRBD2|TRBV18
TGTGCCAGCGAGACTAGCGGCACAGATACGCAGTATTTT
CASETSGTDTQYF
>TRBJ1-2|once|TRBD1|TRBV23-1
TGCGCCAGCAGTCAATCTGGGGACAGGGGGCAAGACTATGGCTACACCTTC
CASSQSGDRGQDYGYTF
>TRBJ2-6|NA|NA|TRBV28
TGTGCCAGCAGTTTATATGGCGGGACCAGCTCTGGGGCCAACGTCCTGACTTTC
CASSLYGGTSSGANVLTF
>TRBJ2-1|NA|NA|TRBV1
TGCGCCAGCAGCTGGGGACTAGCCACCAATGAGCAGTTCTTC
CASSWGLATNEQFF
>TRBJ2-5|NA|NA|TRBV6-8
TGTGCCAGCACCCCTAGCGATCTGGAGACCCAGTACTTC
CASTPSDLETQYF
>TRBJ2-7|NA|NA|TRBV6-4
TGTGCCAGCGGACAGACCTACGAGCAGTACTTC
CASGQTYEQYF
>TRBJ2-7|NA|NA|TRBV7-6
TGTGCCAGCAGCTTGGCCTCGGGACATCTCTACGAGCAGTACTTC
CASSLASGHLYEQYF
>TRBJ1-3|NA|NA|TRBV18
TGTGCCAGCTCACCCTTTATCGGGGACACCATATATTTT
CASSPFIGDTIYF
>TRBJ2-1|medium-sized|NA|TRBV11-3
TGTGCCAGCAGTCACGGGGTACAGGGAAAACGGGATGAGCAGTTCTTC
CASSHGVQGKRDEQFF
>TRBJ2-1|medium-sized|TRBD2|TRBV10-2
TGCGCCAGCAGTGAGGAGCGGGAGTTTACGGACAATGAGCAGTTCTTC
CASSEEREFTDNEQFF
>TRBJ1-3|NA|NA|TRBV5-1
TGCGCCAGCTCCTCCGGACAGCCTGGAAACACCATATATTTT
CASSSGQPGNTIYF
>TRBJ2-5|NA|NA|TRBV29-1
TGCAGCGTTAACTTAGGGGGGCCGGAGACCCAGTACTTC
CSVNLGGPETQYF
>TRBJ2-7|NA|TRBD1|TRBV19
TGTGCCAGTAGTCCCATGGGACAGGGGGTCCCCTACGAGCAGTACTTC
CASSPMGQGVPYEQYF
>TRBJ1-1|NA|NA|TRBV21-1
TGTGCCAGCAGCCACCTCCGGGGCAGGGGGGGATTTGGCACTGAAGCTTTCTTT
CASSHLRGRGGFGTEAFF
>TRBJ2-1|NA|NA|TRBV19
TGTGCCAGTAGCCCCCCGGGGGAGGATGAGCAGTTCTTC
CASSPPGEDEQFF
>TRBJ1-5|large|TRBD1|TRBV19
TGTGCCAGTAGTCGACAGGGGGCGAGCAATCAGCCCCAGCATTTT
CASSRQGASNQPQHF
>TRBJ2-1|NA|TRBD2|TRBV19
TGTGCCAGTAGGCTGACTAGCGGGAGGGCCTTAAGGAGTGAGCAGTTCTTC
CASRLTSGRALRSEQFF
>TRBJ2-7|once|TRBD1|TRBV7-1
TGTGCCAGCAGTAACCCGGGACAGGGATACGAGCAGTACTTC
CASSNPGQGYEQYF
>TRBJ2-3|NA|NA|TRBV6-8
TGTGCCAGCAGTTACTCGAGGGGGGGCACAGATACGCAGTATTTT
CASSYSRGGTDTQYF
>TRBJ2-3|NA|NA|TRBV6-8
TGTGCCAGCAGTTCAACACGTCCGGATACGCAGTATTTT
CASSSTRPDTQYF
>TRBJ2-1|NA|TRBD2|TRBV11-3
TGTGCCAGCAGCTTCAGATCCCCGGGACTAGCGGACAATGAGCAGTTCTTC
CASSFRSPGLADNEQFF
>TRBJ2-1|NA|NA|TRBV6-8
TGTGCCGGACAACTAGCCTACTCTTCCTACAATGAGCAGTTCTTC
CAGQLAYSSYNEQFF
>TRBJ1-2|NA|NA|TRBV5-1
TGCGCCAGCAGCCCGTTACTCGCTAACTATGGCTACACCTTC
CASSPLLANYGYTF
>TRBJ2-1|NA|TRBD2|TRBV5-1
TGCGCCAGCAGCTTCCAAGGACTAGCGGGAGTCACGCGGAGGTTCTTC
CASSFQGLAGVTRRFF
>TRBJ2-2|NA|TRBD1|TRBV12-5
TGTGCTAGTGCCCCGGGACAGGGTATGACCGGGGAGCTGTTTTTT
CASAPGQGMTGELFF
>TRBJ1-2|NA|NA|TRBV11-3
TGTGCCAGCAGCTTGGCTTTGACAGCTAACTATGGCTACACCTTC
CASSLALTANYGYTF
>TRBJ1-1|NA|NA|TRBV6-8
TGTGCCAGCAGTTACTACACAGGTGGATCTGAAGCTTTCTTT
CASSYYTGGSEAFF
>TRBJ1-1|NA|NA|TRBV10-2
TGCGCCAGCCGATCTTCCCCCCGACAGGTCACTGAAGCTTTCTTT
CASRSSPRQVTEAFF
>TRBJ2-7|medium-sized|TRBD2|TRBV28
TGTGCCAGCAACGCTAGCGGGAGGGCCCCCGGGCAGTACTTC
CASNASGRAPGQYF
>TRBJ1-1|few|NA|TRBV11-3
TGTGCCAGCAGCTTCCCGAGGGTGAACACTGAAGCTTTCTTT
CASSFPRVNTEAFF
>TRBJ2-7|NA|NA|TRBV7-5
TGTGCCAGCAGCTTTAGTGGCGGGGGCTCCTACGAGCAGTACTTC
CASSFSGGGSYEQYF
>TRBJ2-6|NA|TRBD2|TRBV28
TGTGCCAGCAGTTTATATACCAGCGGGAGGGCGTATGGGGCCAACGTCCTGACTTTC
CASSLYTSGRAYGANVLTF
>TRBJ2-1|NA|TRBD2|TRBV6-8
TGTGCCAGCAGTTCCTTCCCTGGGCGGCTAGCGGGATCCCACAATGAGCAGTTCTTC
CASSSFPGRLAGSHNEQFF
>TRBJ2-7|NA|NA|TRBV6-7
TGTGCCAGCAGTTATGGTCCCGAGCAGTACTTC
CASSYGPEQYF
>TRBJ1-4|NA|TRBD1|TRBV19
TGTGCCAGTAGTATCTGGACAGGGAACGAAAAACTGTTTTTT
CASSIWTGNEKLFF
>TRBJ2-1|NA|NA|TRBV28
TGTGCCAGCAGTTTAGGGGGGAGATGGCACAATGAGCAGTTCTTC
CASSLGGRWHNEQFF
>TRBJ1-2|NA|TRBD1|TRBV28
TGTGCCAGCCGTATGTTGAGGGGACAGGGCTACACCTTC
CASRMLRGQGYTF
>TRBJ1-2|once|NA|TRBV6-7
TGTGCCAGCAGTTACTCGCCCTGTCCCTCGAGTGGCTACACCTTC
CASSYSPCPSSGYTF
>TRBJ2-2|NA|NA|TRBV28
TGTGCCAGCAGTTTCCACACCGGGGAGCTGTTTTTT
CASSFHTGELFF
>TRBJ1-2|few|TRBD1|TRBV10-2
TGCGCCAGCAGTGAGTCACGGACAGGGGAAGGCTACACCTTC
CASSESRTGEGYTF
>TRBJ1-1|NA|NA|TRBV10-2
TGCGCCAGCAGTGACCGCTTCGGGAACACTGAAGCTTTCTTT
CASSDRFGNTEAFF
>TRBJ1-1|NA|NA|TRBV6-8
TGTGCCAGCAGTTACTCGTTGGGGGCGAAAGCTTTCTTT
CASSYSLGAKAFF
>TRBJ2-3|NA|NA|TRBV7-4
TGTGCCAGCAGTTCCGGGGCTTCAACTAGCACAGATACGCAGTATTTT
CASSSGASTSTDTQYF